This T cell receptor beta chain was captured in a study of blood T cell repertoires in COVID-19. Study-wide background: The study drew acute and convalescent COVID-19 samples from the United States, Italy and Spain. PBMCs, B-cell-depleted T cells, or T cells were the source of the cDNA or gDNA that made up the material.

The CDR3 sequence is 16 residues long. CDR1 and CDR2 from the germline V gene are SGHAT and FQDESV (reference sequence). V was trimmed by 4 bases and J by 7 bases, leaving 19 bases between them. Per the authors' pipeline: It was from reference gene primer amplification that nucleated cell counts were estimated. Generated by immunoSEQ multiplex PCR, the TCRdb table keeps only in-frame clones and is missing some. V and J calls and clone size are copied from that table; D and trimming were computed from the DNA. The sample records approximately 270,000 clones, about 89% being singletons. The chain joins TRBV11-1 to TRBJ1-4, with D unclear. The TCR comes from a young man with acute or convalescent COVID-19. Sequences were obtained from peripheral blood. The DNA for the CDR3 is TGTGCCAGCAGCTCCGTCCCCGGAGTTGGAAGTGAAAAACTGTTTTTT. Translated, it gives CASSSVPGVGSEKLFF.